The next 12 T cell receptor beta chains were all read from a single sample in a study of identical twins. TCRdb fed the 5' RACE reads into MiXCR, producing one record per CDR3 protein. Here the sample spans 1.5 million to 2 million distinct CDR3 sequences, around 29% being singletons. The sample was cord blood. The source is a newborn girl in good health.

This clonotype was recorded a few times. The gene calls are TRBV20-1 and TRBJ2-7, with TRBD2 identical over 11 bases. The CDR3 extends over 16 amino acids. V gave up 2 bases and J gave up 1 base; unmatched junction bases: 7. The V gene's germline CDR1 is DFQATT and CDR2 SNEGSKA (reference sequence). The DNA of the CDR3 is TGCAGTGCTAGATCTAGCGGGGGGCATATATCCTACGAGCAGTACTTC. Its translation: CSARSSGGHISYEQYF.

This clonotype was detected only a few times. The rearrangement links TRBV7-9 to TRBJ1-5; no reliable D call. CDR3 length equals 14 residues. The germline V gene encodes CDR1 SEHNR and CDR2 FQNEAQ (reference sequence). The ends were cut back, 1 base at V and 6 bases at J, with 10 bases in the middle. In DNA form, the CDR3 reads TGTGCCAGCAGCTTAGACTCGGGTAGTCAGCCCCAGCATTTT. It encodes CASSLDSGSQPQHF. Supplemented by reference TRBV7-9 and TRBJ1-5, the full variable domain reads DTGVSQNPRHKITKRGQNVTFRCDPISEHNRLYWYRQTLGQGPEFLTYFQNEAQLEKSRLLSDRFSAERPKGSFSTLEIQRTEQGDSAMYLCASSLDSGSQPQHFGDGTRLSIL.

This clonotype was picked up many times. V is TRBV29-1 and J is TRBJ2-4, with TRBD1 matching 7 bases. The V segment lost 6 bases and the J segment 7 bases; nucleotides outside the gene matches: 0. Germline V gives CDR1 SQVTM, CDR2 ANQGSEA. The CDR3 contains 10 residues. CDR3 sequence: CSVQGNIQYF. In nucleotides, the CDR3 is TGCAGCGTACAGGGGAACATTCAGTACTTC.

This clonotype was seen only a few times. The chain uses TRBV2 and TRBJ2-3; 7 bases are shared with TRBD2. The CDR3 is made up of 15 amino acids. CDR1 is SNHLY and CDR2 is FYNNEI in the germline V gene. With V trimmed by 5 bases and J by 4 bases, 9 bases remained unmatched. CDR3 region: CASSLGRAQADTQYF. Written as DNA, the CDR3 is TGTGCCAGCAGTCTAGGGAGGGCCCAAGCAGATACGCAGTATTTT.

This clonotype was observed a handful of times. The chain joins TRBV9 to TRBJ2-3, with 8 bases fitting TRBD2. Unmatched junction bases numbered 9, after V lost 3 bases and J lost 0 bases. The CDR3 runs to 17 residues. Germline CDR1 reads SGDLS; CDR2 reads YYNGEE. The CDR3 loop reads CASSAHPSGPSTDTQYF. In DNA, the CDR3 is TGTGCCAGCAGCGCGCACCCTAGCGGGCCTAGCACAGATACGCAGTATTTT.

This clonotype was seen a handful of times. The chain links TRBV29-1 to TRBJ1-2; TRBD1 agrees at 8 bases. Germline lookup yields CDR1 SQVTM and CDR2 ANQGSEA. The CDR3 runs to 11 residues. In DNA form, the CDR3 reads TGCGCAGGGGGCGCGGACTATGGCTACACCTTC. This sequence encodes CAGGADYGYTF.

The chain is built from TRBV18 and TRBJ2-5; no reliable D call. The germline V gene encodes CDR1 KGHSH and CDR2 LQKENI. The CDR3 has 12 residues. The V end was cut by 3 bases, the J end by 5 bases, with 7 bases between. The chain's CDR3 is CASSPGSETQYF. Written as DNA, the CDR3 is TGTGCCAGCTCACCCGGTAGCGAGACCCAGTACTTC. The variable domain in full, completed from reference TRBV18 and TRBJ2-5, reads NAGVMQNPRHLVRRRGQEARLRCSPMKGHSHVYWYRQLPEEGLKFMVYLQKENIIDESGMPKERFSAEFPKEGPSILRIQQVVRGDSAAYFCASSPGSETQYFGPGTRLLVL.

This clonotype has more than one count but fewer than ten. The gene calls are TRBV6-6 and TRBJ2-1, with D possibly being TRBD1 (5 bases). V was clipped by 3 bases and J by 6 bases, with 9 bases between them. This CDR3 is built from 13 residues. Looked up from germline, CDR1 is MNHNY and CDR2 is SVGAGI (reference sequence). The CDR3 sequence: CASSYGASNEQFF. CDR3 sequence (DNA): TGTGCCAGCAGTTATGGGGCCTCCAATGAGCAGTTCTTC.

This chain links TRBV13 with TRBJ2-3; TRBD1 matches at 11 bases. The CDR3 consists of 16 residues. The germline gives CDR1 PRHDT, CDR2 FYEKMQ (reference sequence). V shed 5 bases, J shed 2 bases, and the junction held 6 bases outside the gene matches. CDR3: CASSGTGGWNTDTQYF. The CDR3 DNA reads TGTGCCAGCAGCGGGACAGGGGGATGGAACACAGATACGCAGTATTTT.

The chain links TRBV20-1 to TRBJ1-4, with TRBD1 identical over 7 bases. Losses at the gene ends were 5 bases for V and 4 bases for J; bases not matched to a gene: 7. Per the germline V gene, CDR1 is DFQATT and CDR2 is SNEGSKA (reference sequence). The CDR3 spans 14 residues. The CDR3 reads CSAFPGTVNEKLFF. CDR3 bases: TGCAGTGCTTTCCCCGGGACAGTTAATGAAAAACTGTTTTTT.

The J gene is TRBJ2-7, the V gene TRBV7-2; 7 nucleotides align to TRBD2. Trimming at V came to 5 bases and at J to 3 bases, leaving 10 bases not matched to a gene. Germline CDR1 is SGHTA and CDR2 is FQGNSA. The CDR3 sequence is 15 residues long. This CDR3 is CASSPGGAGLYEQYF. The DNA for the CDR3 is TGTGCCAGCAGCCCCGGGGGAGCGGGGCTCTACGAGCAGTACTTC.

V and J are TRBV20-1 and TRBJ1-5; 8 nucleotides agree with TRBD1. This CDR3 has 18 amino acids. V lost 0 bases, J lost 2 bases, and 12 bases stayed unmatched. Germline-derived CDR1 and CDR2 are DFQATT and SNEGSKA (reference sequence). The CDR3 DNA reads as TGCAGTGCTAGAGATAGGGCCGCAGGGGGCTTCGGCAATCAGCCCCAGCATTTT. Its translation is CSARDRAAGGFGNQPQHF.